This entry concerns a single T cell receptor beta chain. This sample was taken from a study of identical twins. The CDR3 runs 12 residues. Trimming cost V 6 bases and J 5 bases, with 11 bases left between them. The germline CDR1 and CDR2 sequences are SGHRS and YFSETQ. One entry per CDR3 protein, called by TCRdb with MiXCR from the 5' RACE reads. The profile covers some 500,000 distinct CDR3 sequences, with about 20% appearing a single time and around 0.9% taken by the ten largest. These data are also associated with another study on T cells expressing NK-cell markers. That source reports: For four donors, these clonotypes were likewise the leading ones in the CD3+CD56-NKG2C+ fraction.

The chain carries TRBV5-1 and TRBJ2-5, with D tentatively TRBD2 (5 bases). This TCR derives from a woman between 18 and 29 years old in good health. The material sequenced was CD4+ T cells sorted from blood. For the CDR3, the DNA is TGCGCCAGCATGGAACTAGGGGAGACCCAGTACTTC. This sequence encodes CASMELGETQYF.